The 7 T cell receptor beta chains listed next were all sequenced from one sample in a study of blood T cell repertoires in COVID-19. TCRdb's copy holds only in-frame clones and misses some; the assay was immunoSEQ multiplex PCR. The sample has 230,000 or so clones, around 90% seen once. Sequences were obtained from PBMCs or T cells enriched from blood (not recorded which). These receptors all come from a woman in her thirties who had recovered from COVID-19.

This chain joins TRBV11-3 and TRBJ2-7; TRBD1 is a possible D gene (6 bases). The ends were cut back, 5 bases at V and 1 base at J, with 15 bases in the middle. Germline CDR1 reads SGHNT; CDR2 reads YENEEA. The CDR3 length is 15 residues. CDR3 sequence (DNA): TGTGCCAGCAGCCGCCAGACAGGTACATCCTACGAGCAGTACTTC. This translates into CASSRQTGTSYEQYF.

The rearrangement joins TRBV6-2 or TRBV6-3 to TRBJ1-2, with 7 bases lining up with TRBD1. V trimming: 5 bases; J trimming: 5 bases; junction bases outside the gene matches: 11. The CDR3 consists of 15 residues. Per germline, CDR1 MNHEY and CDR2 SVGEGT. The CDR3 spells CASSLAPGQLYGYTF. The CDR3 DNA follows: TGTGCCAGCAGTCTAGCTCCGGGACAGCTATATGGCTACACCTTC.

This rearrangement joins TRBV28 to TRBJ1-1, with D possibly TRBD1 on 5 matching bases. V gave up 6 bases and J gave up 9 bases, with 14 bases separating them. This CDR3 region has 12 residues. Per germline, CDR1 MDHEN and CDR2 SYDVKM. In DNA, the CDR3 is TGTGCCAGCAGACCCCACAGGAATCAAGCTTTCTTT. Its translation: CASRPHRNQAFF.

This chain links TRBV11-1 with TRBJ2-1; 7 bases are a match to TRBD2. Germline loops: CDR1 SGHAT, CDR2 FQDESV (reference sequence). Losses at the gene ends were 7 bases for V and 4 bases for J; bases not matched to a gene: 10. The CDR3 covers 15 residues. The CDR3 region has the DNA TGTGCCAGCACCAGTACTAGCGCGGTATACAATGAGCAGTTCTTC. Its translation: CASTSTSAVYNEQFF.

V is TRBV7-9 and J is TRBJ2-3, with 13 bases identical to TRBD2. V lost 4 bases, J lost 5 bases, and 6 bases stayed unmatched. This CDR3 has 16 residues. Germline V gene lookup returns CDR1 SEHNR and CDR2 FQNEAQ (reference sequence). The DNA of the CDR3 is TGTGCCAGCAGCTCGGGACTAGCGGGAAGCGTAGATACGCAGTATTTT. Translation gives CASSSGLAGSVDTQYF.

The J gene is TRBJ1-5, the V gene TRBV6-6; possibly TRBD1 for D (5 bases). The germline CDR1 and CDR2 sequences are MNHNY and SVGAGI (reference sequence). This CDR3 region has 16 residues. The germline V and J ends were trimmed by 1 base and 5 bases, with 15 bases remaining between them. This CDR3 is CASSYWGSEGDQPQHF. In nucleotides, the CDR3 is TGTGCCAGCAGTTACTGGGGCAGCGAAGGAGATCAGCCCCAGCATTTT.

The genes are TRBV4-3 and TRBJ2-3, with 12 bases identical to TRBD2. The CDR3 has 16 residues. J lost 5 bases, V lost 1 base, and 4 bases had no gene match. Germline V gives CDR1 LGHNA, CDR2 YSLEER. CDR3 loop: CASSQVLAGGIDTQYF. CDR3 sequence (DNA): TGCGCCAGCAGCCAAGTGCTAGCGGGGGGGATAGATACGCAGTATTTT.